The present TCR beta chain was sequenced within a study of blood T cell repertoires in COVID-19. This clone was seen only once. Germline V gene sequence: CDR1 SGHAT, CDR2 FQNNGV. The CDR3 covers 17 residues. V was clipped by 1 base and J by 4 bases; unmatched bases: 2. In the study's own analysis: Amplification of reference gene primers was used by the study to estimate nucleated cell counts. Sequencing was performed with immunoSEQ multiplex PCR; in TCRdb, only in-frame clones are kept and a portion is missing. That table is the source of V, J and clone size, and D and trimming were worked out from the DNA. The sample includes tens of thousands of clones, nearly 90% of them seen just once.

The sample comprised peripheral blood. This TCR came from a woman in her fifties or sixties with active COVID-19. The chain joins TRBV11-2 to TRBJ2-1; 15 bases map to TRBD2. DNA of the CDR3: TGTGCCAGCAGCTTAGCCGGACTAGCGGGAGGGTACAATGAGCAGTTCTTC. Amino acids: CASSLAGLAGGYNEQFF.